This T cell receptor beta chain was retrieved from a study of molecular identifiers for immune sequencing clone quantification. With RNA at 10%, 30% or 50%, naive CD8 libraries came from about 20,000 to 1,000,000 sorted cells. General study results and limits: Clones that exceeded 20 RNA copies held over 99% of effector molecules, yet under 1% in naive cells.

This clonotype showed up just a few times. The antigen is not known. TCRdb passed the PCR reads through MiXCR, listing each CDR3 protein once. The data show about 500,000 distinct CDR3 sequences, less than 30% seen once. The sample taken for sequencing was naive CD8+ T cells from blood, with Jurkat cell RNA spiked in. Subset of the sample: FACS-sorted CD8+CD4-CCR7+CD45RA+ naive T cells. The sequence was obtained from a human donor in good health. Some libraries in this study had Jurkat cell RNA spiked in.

In DNA, the CDR3 is TGCGCCAGCAGCCAAGGGTCGGGGCAGGGCTATAATTCACCCCTCCACTTT. It encodes CASSQGSGQGYNSPLHF. V and J are TRBV4-1 and TRBJ1-6, with D perhaps matching TRBD1 (5 bases). Germline loops: CDR1 MGHRA, CDR2 YSYEKL. The V gene lost 1 base and the J gene lost 3 bases, with 13 bases spanning the gap. This CDR3 is 17 amino acids long.